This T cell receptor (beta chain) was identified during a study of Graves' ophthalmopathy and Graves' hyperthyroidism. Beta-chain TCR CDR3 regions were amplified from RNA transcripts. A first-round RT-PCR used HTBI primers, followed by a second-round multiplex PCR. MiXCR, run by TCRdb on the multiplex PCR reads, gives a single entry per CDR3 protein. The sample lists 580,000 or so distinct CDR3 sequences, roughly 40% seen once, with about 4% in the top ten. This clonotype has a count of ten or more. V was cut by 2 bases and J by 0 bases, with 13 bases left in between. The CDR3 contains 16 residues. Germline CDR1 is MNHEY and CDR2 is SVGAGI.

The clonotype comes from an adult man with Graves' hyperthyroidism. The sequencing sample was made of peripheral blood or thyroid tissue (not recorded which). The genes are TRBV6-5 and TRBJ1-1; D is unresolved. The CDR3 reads CASSYATPVLNTEAFF. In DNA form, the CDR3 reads TGTGCCAGCAGTTACGCGACCCCAGTGTTGAACACTGAAGCTTTCTTT.